These 12 T cell receptor beta chains share one sample of origin, sequenced in a study of OX40 agonist ivuxolimab in advanced cancers. Libraries were prepared by immunoSEQ multiplex PCR; TCRdb keeps only in-frame clonotypes and omits some of them. The sample gives tens of thousands of clones, roughly 87% of which show up once; less than 0.4% is in the top ten. The starting material was CD4+ or CD8+ T cells sorted from blood, obtained in a trial of the OX40 agonist ivuxolimab. The source of these receptors is an adult with an advanced solid tumor such as melanoma, head and neck, liver or kidney cancer.

The chain carries TRBV5-6 and TRBJ1-1, with a possible D match to TRBD1 (6 bases). The CDR3 has 15 residues. Germline V gene sequence: CDR1 SGHDT, CDR2 YYEEEE. Trimming removed 1 base at V and 4 bases at J, with 14 bases between. This CDR3 reads CASSLLGAQGTEAFF. The DNA of the CDR3 is TGTGCCAGCAGCTTGTTGGGGGCGCAAGGCACTGAAGCTTTCTTT.

The chain links TRBV2 to TRBJ2-5; D may be TRBD1 (5 bases). The CDR3 is 16 amino acids. The V end lost 4 bases, the J end lost 1 base, and 16 bases lay between the germline ends. Germline values: CDR1 SNHLY, CDR2 FYNNEI. CDR3 DNA: TGTGCCAGCAGTGTCGGAGACAGTGGGCCCCAAGAGACCCAGTACTTC. Translated: CASSVGDSGPQETQYF.

The chain employs TRBV4-1 and TRBJ2-7; D ambiguous. CDR1 is MGHRA and CDR2 is YSYEKL in the germline V gene. CDR3 length: 13 residues. Deletions cut 1 base from V and 7 bases from J, with 11 bases between. The CDR3 here is CASSQVAAKEQYF. For the CDR3, the DNA is TGCGCCAGCAGCCAAGTGGCAGCTAAGGAGCAGTACTTC.

The genes are TRBV7-2 and TRBJ2-3, with D possibly matching TRBD1 (5 bases). The CDR3 extends over 15 amino acids. The V end was cut by 5 bases, the J end by 5 bases, with 17 bases between. Germline V CDR1 and CDR2: SGHTA, FQGNSA. CDR3 nucleotide sequence: TGTGCCAGCAGCACCTCTTCCCCAGGGCTAGATACGCAGTATTTT. It yields the protein CASSTSSPGLDTQYF.

V and J are TRBV6-1 and TRBJ1-1, with 8 bases lining up with TRBD1. Germline trimming cut 8 bases from V and 4 bases from J; bases unmatched to any gene: 6. CDR3 size: 13 residues. Germline V lookup: CDR1 MNHNS, CDR2 SASEGT. Written as DNA, the CDR3 is TGTGCCAGCTCAGGGGGCTCGGTCACTGAAGCTTTCTTT. Protein product: CASSGGSVTEAFF.

This rearrangement joins TRBV2 to TRBJ2-1; D perhaps matches TRBD2 (5 bases). The CDR3 extends over 13 amino acids. The germline V gene has CDR1 SNHLY and CDR2 FYNNEI. Trimming stripped 7 bases from V and 3 bases from J, with 10 bases between. This chain's CDR3 is CASTPRGYNEQFF. CDR3 DNA sequence: TGTGCCAGCACGCCCCGGGGCTACAATGAGCAGTTCTTC.

The chain combines TRBV28 with TRBJ1-5; TRBD1 matches at 9 bases. The CDR3 totals 15 residues. Germline V CDR1 and CDR2: MDHEN, SYDVKM. V lost 5 bases to trimming and J lost 2 bases; unmatched junction nucleotides: 4. The CDR3 DNA reads as TGTGCCAGCAGTAGGGGGACAGGGCGCAATCAGCCCCAGCATTTT. Protein sequence: CASSRGTGRNQPQHF.

The chain joins TRBV5-1 to TRBJ2-3; the match to TRBD2 covers 11 bases. CDR3 length: 15 amino acids. From germline, CDR1 is SGHRS and CDR2 YFSETQ. V lost 4 bases to trimming and J lost 2 bases; unmatched junction nucleotides: 3. The CDR3: CASSPSGRNTDTQYF. The CDR3 DNA follows: TGCGCCAGCAGCCCTAGCGGGAGGAACACAGATACGCAGTATTTT.

The sample holds a few counts of this clone. This CDR3 reads CASSGGTEAFF. DNA for the CDR3: TGTGCCAGCAGTGGGGGGACAGAAGCTTTCTTT. This chain connects TRBV28 to TRBJ1-1; weak D call: TRBD1 (6 bases). The CDR3 has 11 amino acids. Per the germline V gene, CDR1 is MDHEN and CDR2 is SYDVKM. The V end was cut by 5 bases, the J end by 8 bases, with 9 bases between.

The rearrangement uses TRBV7-2 and TRBJ1-6; no firm D call. From germline, CDR1 is SGHTA and CDR2 FQGNSA. The CDR3 covers 13 residues. V lost 3 bases, J lost 7 bases, and 7 bases lay in between. This CDR3 is CASSFQPNSPLHF. DNA for the CDR3: TGTGCCAGCAGCTTCCAACCGAATTCACCCCTCCACTTT. The full variable domain, rest sourced from reference TRBV7-2 and TRBJ1-6, is GAGVSQSPSNKVTEKGKDVELRCDPISGHTALYWYRQSLGQGLEFLIYFQGNSAPDKSGLPSDRFSAERTGGSVSTLTIQRTQQEDSAVYLCASSFQPNSPLHFGNGTRLTVT.

This chain links TRBV9 with TRBJ2-5; 7 bases fit TRBD2. The V gene end was trimmed by 4 bases and the J gene end by 1 base; junction bases not matched to a gene: 7. The CDR3 has 15 amino acids. Per the germline V gene, CDR1 is SGDLS and CDR2 is YYNGEE. The CDR3 DNA is TGTGCCAGCAGCAGTTCGGGGGGAGCCCAAGAGACCCAGTACTTC. Its protein is CASSSSGGAQETQYF.

The rearrangement uses TRBV6-6 and TRBJ1-5; 7 nucleotides agree with TRBD1. The junction had 6 bases not matched to a gene; V was cut back by 7 bases and J by 6 bases. This CDR3 comprises 13 residues. Germline V gives CDR1 MNHNY, CDR2 SVGAGI (reference sequence). The CDR3 sequence: CASTDRALQPQHF. The DNA for the CDR3 is TGTGCCAGCACAGACAGGGCCCTTCAGCCCCAGCATTTT.